This T cell receptor beta chain was recorded in a study of blood T cell repertoires in COVID-19. The overall study: COVID-19 samples collected from the United States, Italy and Spain covered acute and convalescent phases. Sample material is recorded as cDNA or gDNA derived from T cells, B-cell-depleted T cells, or PBMCs.

The germline V gene has CDR1 SGHAT and CDR2 FQNNGV. This CDR3 is 16 amino acids long. The V and J ends lost 5 bases and 1 base, in that order; junction bases with no gene match: 8. Per the authors' pipeline: Nucleated cell counts were estimated from reference gene primer amplification. This table comes from immunoSEQ multiplex PCR, and its TCRdb copy is limited to in-frame clones, with some not included. The V and J calls and clone size are taken from that table; D and trimming were inferred from the DNA. The table records tens of thousands of clones, around 84% of them present only once. This rearrangement joins TRBV11-2 to TRBJ2-3, with 8 bases lining up with TRBD1. The sequenced sample was peripheral blood. This clonotype originated in a man older than 75 with active COVID-19. The CDR3 loop reads CASSPLRTGRTDTQYF. The DNA of the CDR3 is TGTGCCAGCAGCCCACTCCGGACAGGGCGCACAGATACGCAGTATTTT.